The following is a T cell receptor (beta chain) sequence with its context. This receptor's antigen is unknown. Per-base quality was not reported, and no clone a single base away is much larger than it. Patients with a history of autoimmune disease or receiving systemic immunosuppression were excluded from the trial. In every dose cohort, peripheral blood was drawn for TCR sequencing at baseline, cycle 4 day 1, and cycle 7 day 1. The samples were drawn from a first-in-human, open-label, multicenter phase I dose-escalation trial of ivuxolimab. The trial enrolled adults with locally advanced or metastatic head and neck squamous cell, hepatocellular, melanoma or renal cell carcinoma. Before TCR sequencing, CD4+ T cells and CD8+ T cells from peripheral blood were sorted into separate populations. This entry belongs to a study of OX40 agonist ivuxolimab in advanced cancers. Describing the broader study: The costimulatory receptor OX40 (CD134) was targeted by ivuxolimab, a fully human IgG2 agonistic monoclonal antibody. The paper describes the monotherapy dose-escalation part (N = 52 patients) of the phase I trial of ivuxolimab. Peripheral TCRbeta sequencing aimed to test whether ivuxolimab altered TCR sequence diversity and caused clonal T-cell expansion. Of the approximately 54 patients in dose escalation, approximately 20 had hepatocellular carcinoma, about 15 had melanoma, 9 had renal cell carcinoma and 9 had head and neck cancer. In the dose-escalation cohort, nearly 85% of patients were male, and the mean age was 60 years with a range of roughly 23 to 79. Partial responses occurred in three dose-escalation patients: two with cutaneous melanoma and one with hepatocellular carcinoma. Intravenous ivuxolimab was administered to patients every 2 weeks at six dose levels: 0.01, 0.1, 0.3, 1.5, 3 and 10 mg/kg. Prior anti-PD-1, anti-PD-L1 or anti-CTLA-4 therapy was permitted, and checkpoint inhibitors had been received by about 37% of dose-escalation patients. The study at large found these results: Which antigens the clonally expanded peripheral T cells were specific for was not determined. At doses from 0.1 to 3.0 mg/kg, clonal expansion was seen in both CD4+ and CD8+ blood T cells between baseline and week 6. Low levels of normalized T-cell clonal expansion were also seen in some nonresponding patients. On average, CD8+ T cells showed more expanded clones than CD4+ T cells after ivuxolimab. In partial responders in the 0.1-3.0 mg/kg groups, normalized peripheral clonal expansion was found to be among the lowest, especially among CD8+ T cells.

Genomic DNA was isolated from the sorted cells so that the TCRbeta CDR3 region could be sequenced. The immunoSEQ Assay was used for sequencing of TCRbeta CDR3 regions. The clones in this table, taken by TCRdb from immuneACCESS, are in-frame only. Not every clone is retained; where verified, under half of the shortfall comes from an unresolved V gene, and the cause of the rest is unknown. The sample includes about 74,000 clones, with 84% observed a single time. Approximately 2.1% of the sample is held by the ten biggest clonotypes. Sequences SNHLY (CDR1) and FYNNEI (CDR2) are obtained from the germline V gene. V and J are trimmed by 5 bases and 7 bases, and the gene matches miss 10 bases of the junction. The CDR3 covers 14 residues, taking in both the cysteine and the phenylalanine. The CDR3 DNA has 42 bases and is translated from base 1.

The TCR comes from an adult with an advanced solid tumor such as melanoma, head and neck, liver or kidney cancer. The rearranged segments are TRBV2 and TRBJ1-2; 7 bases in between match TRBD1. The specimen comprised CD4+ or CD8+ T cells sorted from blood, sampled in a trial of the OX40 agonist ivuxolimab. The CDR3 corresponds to CASSPLRGGSGYTF. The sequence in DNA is TGTGCCAGCAGTCCCCTTAGAGGGGGCAGTGGCTACACCTTC.